This TCR beta chain came from a study of HIV-infected patients and healthy controls (dated by TCRdb to the mid-2010s). The CDR3 measures 15 amino acids from cysteine to phenylalanine. Only CDR3 DNA remains: 45 bases, in frame from the first base. V is trimmed back by 2 bases and J by 5 bases, and the junction contains 5 bases that no gene match accounts for. For CDR1 and CDR2, the germline V gene (reference sequence) lists MNHNY and SVGAGI. Libraries were made using 5' RACE. This sample was sequenced with an Illumina MiSeq. TCRdb cleaned the public reads at Q25 with fastp, built clones with MiXCR and kept in-frame beta chains. Duplicate CDR3 protein sequences are folded into a single record with the most common DNA and genes. The sample table records roughly 20,000 distinct CDR3 sequences; around 20% of these occur just once. 33% of the sample goes to the ten largest clones. This clonotype was counted only a few times. Which antigen it targets is not known. Per-base qualities were not stored, and no clone one base away is much larger.

The V gene is TRBV6-6 and the J gene is TRBJ1-5; 8 bases in between match TRBD1. This TCR derives from a human donor in good health. Material for sequencing was CD8+ T cells from blood. The CDR3 in this case is CASSYGAGGDQPQHF. The DNA sequence follows: TGTGCCAGCAGTTACGGGGCAGGGGGCGATCAGCCCCAGCATTTT.